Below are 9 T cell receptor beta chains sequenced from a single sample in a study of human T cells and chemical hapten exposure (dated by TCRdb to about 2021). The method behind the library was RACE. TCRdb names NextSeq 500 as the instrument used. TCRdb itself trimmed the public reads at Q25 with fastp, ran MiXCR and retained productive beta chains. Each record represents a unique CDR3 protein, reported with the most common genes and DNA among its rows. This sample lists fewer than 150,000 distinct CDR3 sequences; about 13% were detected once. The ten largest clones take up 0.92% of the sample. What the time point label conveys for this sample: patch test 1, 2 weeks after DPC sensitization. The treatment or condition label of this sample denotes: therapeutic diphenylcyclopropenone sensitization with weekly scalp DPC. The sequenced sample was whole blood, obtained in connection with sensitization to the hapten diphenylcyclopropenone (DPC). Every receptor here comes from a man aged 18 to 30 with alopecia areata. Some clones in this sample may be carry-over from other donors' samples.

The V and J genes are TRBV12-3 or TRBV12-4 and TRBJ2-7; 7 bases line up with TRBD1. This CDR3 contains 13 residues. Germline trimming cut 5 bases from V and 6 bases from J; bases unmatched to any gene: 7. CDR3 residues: CASSRTGGGEQYF. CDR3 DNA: TGTGCCAGCAGTCGGACAGGTGGAGGCGAGCAGTACTTC.

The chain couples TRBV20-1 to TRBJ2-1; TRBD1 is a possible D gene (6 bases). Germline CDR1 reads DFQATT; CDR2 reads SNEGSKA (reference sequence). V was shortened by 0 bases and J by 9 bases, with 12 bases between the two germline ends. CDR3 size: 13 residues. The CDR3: CSARDWRRGEQFF. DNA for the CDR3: TGCAGTGCTAGAGATTGGCGCAGGGGTGAGCAGTTCTTC.

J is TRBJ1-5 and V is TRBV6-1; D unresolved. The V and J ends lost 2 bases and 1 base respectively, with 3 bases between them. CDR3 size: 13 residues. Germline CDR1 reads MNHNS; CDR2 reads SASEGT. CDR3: CASSERSNQPQHF. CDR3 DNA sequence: TGTGCCAGCAGTGAACGAAGCAATCAGCCCCAGCATTTT.

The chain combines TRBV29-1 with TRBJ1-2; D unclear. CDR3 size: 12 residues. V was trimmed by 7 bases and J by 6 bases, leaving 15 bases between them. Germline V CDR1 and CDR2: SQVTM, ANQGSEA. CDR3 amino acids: CSGMRGTDGYTF. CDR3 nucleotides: TGCAGCGGGATGCGAGGTACGGATGGCTACACCTTC.

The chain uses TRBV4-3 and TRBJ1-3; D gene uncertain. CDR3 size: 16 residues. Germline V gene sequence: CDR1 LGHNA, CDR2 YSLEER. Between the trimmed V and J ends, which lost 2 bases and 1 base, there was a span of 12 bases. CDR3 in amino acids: CASSQYRAPSGNTIYF. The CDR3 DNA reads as TGCGCCAGCAGCCAATACCGGGCCCCATCTGGAAACACCATATATTTT.

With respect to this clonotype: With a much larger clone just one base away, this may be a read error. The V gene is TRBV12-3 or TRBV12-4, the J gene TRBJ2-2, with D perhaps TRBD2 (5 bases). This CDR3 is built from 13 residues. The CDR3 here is CASSLTGTGELLF. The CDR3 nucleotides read TGTGCCAGCAGTTTGACGGGCACCGGGGAGCTGCTTTTT.

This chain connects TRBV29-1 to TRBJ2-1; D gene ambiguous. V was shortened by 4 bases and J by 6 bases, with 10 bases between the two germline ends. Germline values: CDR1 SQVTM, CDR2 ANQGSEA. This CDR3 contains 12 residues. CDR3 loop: CSVARWGNEQFF. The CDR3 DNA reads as TGCAGCGTTGCTAGGTGGGGCAATGAGCAGTTCTTC.

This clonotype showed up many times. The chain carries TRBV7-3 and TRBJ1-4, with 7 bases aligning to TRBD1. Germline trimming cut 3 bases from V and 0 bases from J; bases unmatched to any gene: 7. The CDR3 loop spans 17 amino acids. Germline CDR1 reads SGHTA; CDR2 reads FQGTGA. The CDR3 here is CASSFSGGLTTNEKLFF. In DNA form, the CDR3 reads TGTGCCAGCAGCTTTTCAGGGGGTTTGACAACTAATGAAAAACTGTTTTTT.

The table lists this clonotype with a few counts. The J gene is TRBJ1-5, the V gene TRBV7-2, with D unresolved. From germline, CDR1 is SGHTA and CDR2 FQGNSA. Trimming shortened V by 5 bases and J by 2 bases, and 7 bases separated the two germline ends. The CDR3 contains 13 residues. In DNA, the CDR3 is TGTGCCAGCAGCACGGTTGGCAATCAGCCCCAGCATTTT. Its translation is CASSTVGNQPQHF. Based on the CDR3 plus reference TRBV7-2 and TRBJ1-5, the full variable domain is GAGVSQSPSNKVTEKGKDVELRCDPISGHTALYWYRQSLGQGLEFLIYFQGNSAPDKSGLPSDRFSAERTGGSVSTLTIQRTQQEDSAVYLCASSTVGNQPQHFGDGTRLSIL.